These T cell receptor beta chains were read from a single sample in a study of T cell responses to AZD1222 COVID-19 vaccine. Repertoires were generated with immunoSEQ multiplex PCR, while TCRdb's copy carries only in-frame clones and drops some. The table records 100,000 to 150,000 clones, 75% to 90% of them present only once. The sample consisted of peripheral blood, taken 28 days after the second AZD1222 dose. The receptor source for this set is an adult who received the AZD1222 COVID-19 vaccine. Both conserved end residues are part of each CDR3. The order of the fields is D gene, J gene, clone size, V gene, CDR3 DNA, CDR3 protein. The D gene is left open where the match is weak. Size is stated for part of the rows, as once, few or many counts, or as a class when the clone is expanded.

>-|TRBJ1-3|-|TRBV2
TGTGCCAGCAACGGAATGGCGGAAGTTCTGGACACCATATATTTT
CASNGMAEVLDTIYF
>-|TRBJ1-2|-|TRBV30
TGTGCCTGGAGTCCTAGAGGGCTACCCAGCGGCTACACCTTC
CAWSPRGLPSGYTF
>-|TRBJ1-4|once|TRBV9
TGTGCCAGCAGCGCGTCCCTCCCACTTGCTGCAAATGAAAAACTGTTTTTT
CASSASLPLAANEKLFF
>TRBD1|TRBJ1-5|-|TRBV7-2
TGTGCCAGCAGCCTTCGAGGACAGGGTGGCAATCAGCCCCAGCATTTT
CASSLRGQGGNQPQHF
>TRBD1|TRBJ1-3|once|TRBV5-1
TGCGCCAGCAGCTTGGGGACAGGGTACGGAAACACCATATATTTT
CASSLGTGYGNTIYF
>-|TRBJ2-7|-|TRBV18
TGTGCCAGCTCAACGGGGGCCGAGCAGTACTTC
CASSTGAEQYF
>-|TRBJ1-1|-|TRBV7-2
TGTGCCAGCAGCTTAGCGGGTAAAAACACTGAAGCTTTCTTT
CASSLAGKNTEAFF
>-|TRBJ2-5|-|TRBV29-1
TGCAGCGTTGGAGTGGCGGGGTTCCAAGAGACCCAGTACTTC
CSVGVAGFQETQYF
>-|TRBJ2-2|-|TRBV10-3
TGTGCCATCAGTGTCGATTCCTCAACCGGGGAGCTGTTTTTT
CAISVDSSTGELFF
>-|TRBJ2-1|-|TRBV6-1
TGTGCCAGCACCCCTAGCTCCTACAATGAGCAGTTCTTC
CASTPSSYNEQFF
>TRBD2|TRBJ2-3|-|TRBV5-1
TGCGCCAGCAGCTTGGACCCGGGGGGGGATACGCAGTATTTT
CASSLDPGGDTQYF
>-|TRBJ2-2|-|TRBV6-5
TGTGCCAGCAGCACCGGGACTGCGAACACCGGGGAGCTGTTTTTT
CASSTGTANTGELFF
>-|TRBJ2-3|-|TRBV7-2
TGTGCCAGCAGCTCACCCGGGGCCGTGGTTTTAGATACGCAGTATTTT
CASSSPGAVVLDTQYF
>TRBD2|TRBJ2-7|-|TRBV19
TGTGCCAGTAGTGTTCCCCGGACTAGCGGGTCTGGCGAGCAGTACTTC
CASSVPRTSGSGEQYF
>TRBD1|TRBJ1-1|-|TRBV6-6
TGTGCCAGCAGTTACTCGGAGGGGGCGAGCACTGAAGCTTTCTTT
CASSYSEGASTEAFF